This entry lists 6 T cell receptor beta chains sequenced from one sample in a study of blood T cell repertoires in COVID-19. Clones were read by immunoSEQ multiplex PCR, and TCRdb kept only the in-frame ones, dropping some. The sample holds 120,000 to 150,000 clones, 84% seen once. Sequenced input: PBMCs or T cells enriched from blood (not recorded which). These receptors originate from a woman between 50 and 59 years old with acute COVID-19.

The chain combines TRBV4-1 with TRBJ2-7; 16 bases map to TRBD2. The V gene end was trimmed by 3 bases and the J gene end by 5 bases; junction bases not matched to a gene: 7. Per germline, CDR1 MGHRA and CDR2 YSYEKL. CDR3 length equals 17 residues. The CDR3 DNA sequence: TGCGCCAGCAGCCAGGGACTAGCGGGAGGGAGCAGAGACGAGCAGTACTTC. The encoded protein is CASSQGLAGGSRDEQYF.

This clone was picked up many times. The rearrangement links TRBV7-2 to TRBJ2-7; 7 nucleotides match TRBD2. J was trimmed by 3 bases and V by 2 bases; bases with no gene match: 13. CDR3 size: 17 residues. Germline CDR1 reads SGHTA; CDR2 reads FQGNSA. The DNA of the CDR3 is TGTGCCAGCAGCTTAAGCCCAGCGGGATTGGGATTCTACGAGCAGTACTTC. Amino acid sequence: CASSLSPAGLGFYEQYF.

CDR3 sequence (DNA): TGTGCCACCCAAACCGGGATTGAAGCTTTCTTT. It translates to CATQTGIEAFF. V gene TRBV28 combines with J gene TRBJ1-1; D is ambiguous. The germline V gene encodes CDR1 MDHEN and CDR2 SYDVKM. The ends were cut back, 10 bases at V and 7 bases at J, with 13 bases in the middle. CDR3 length: 11 residues.

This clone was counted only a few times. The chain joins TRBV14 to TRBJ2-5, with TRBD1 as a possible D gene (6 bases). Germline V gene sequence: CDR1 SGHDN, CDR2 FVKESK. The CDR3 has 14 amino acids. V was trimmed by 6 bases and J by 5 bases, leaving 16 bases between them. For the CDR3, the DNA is TGTGCCAGCAGTCTCCAACAGGGACGTGAGACCCAGTACTTC. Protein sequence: CASSLQQGRETQYF.

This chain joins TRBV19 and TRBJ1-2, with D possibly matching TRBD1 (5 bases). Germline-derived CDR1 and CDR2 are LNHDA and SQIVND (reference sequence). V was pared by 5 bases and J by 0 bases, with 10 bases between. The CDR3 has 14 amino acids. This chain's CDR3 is CASSLRQPNYGYTF. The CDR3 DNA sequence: TGTGCCAGTAGTCTTCGACAGCCTAACTATGGCTACACCTTC.

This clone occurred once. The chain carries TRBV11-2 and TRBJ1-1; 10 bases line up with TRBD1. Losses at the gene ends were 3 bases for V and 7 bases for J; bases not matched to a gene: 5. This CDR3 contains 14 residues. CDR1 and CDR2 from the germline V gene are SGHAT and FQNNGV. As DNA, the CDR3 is TGTGCCAGCAGCTTTAGCGACAGGGGGCTTGAAGCTTTCTTT. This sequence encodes CASSFSDRGLEAFF.